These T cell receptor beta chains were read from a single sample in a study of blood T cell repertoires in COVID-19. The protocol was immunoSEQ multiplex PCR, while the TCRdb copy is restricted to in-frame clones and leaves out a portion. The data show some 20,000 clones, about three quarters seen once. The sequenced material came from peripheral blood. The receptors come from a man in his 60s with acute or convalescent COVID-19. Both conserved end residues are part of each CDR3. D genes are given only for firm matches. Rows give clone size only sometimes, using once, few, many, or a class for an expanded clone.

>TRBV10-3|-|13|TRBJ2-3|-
CAIVQTGTDTQYF
TGTGCCATCGTTCAAACTGGCACAGATACGCAGTATTTT
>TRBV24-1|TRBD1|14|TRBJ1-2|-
CATSDPDRGYGYTF
TGTGCCACCAGTGACCCGGACAGGGGTTATGGCTACACCTTC
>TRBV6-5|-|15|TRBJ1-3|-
CASSYSTGSGNTIYF
TGTGCCAGCAGTTACTCTACAGGGTCTGGAAACACCATATATTTT
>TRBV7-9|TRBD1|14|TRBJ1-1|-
CASSPRTGETEAFF
TGTGCCAGCAGCCCTCGGACAGGGGAGACTGAAGCTTTCTTT
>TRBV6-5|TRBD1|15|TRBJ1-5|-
CASTMGTVGNQPQHF
TGTGCCAGCACCATGGGGACAGTTGGCAATCAGCCCCAGCATTTT
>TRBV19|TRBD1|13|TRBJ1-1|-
CASSPGGYTEAFF
TGTGCCAGCAGTCCAGGGGGGTACACTGAAGCTTTCTTT
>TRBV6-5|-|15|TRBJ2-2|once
CASSPGHSNTGELFF
TGTGCCAGCAGCCCGGGACACTCGAACACCGGGGAGCTGTTTTTT
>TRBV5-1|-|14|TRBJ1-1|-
CASKTGVALTEAFF
TGCGCCAGCAAGACCGGGGTTGCCCTTACTGAAGCTTTCTTT
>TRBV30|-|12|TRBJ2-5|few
CAWSVQGETQYF
TGTGCCTGGAGTGTACAGGGAGAGACCCAGTACTTC
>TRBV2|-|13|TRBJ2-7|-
CASSVLQAYEQYF
TGTGCCAGCAGTGTTTTGCAGGCTTACGAGCAGTACTTC
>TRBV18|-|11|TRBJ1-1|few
CASSPGQEAFF
TGTGCCAGCTCACCCGGACAGGAAGCTTTCTTT
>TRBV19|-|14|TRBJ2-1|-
CASSMQGNYNEQFF
TGTGCCAGTAGTATGCAGGGGAATTACAATGAGCAGTTCTTC
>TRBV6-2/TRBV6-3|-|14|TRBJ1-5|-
CASSPRYSNQPQHF
TGTGCCAGCAGCCCTCGCTATAGCAATCAGCCCCAGCATTTT
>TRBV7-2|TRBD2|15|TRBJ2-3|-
CASTHGLAYTDTQYF
TGTGCCAGCACCCACGGACTAGCCTACACAGATACGCAGTATTTT
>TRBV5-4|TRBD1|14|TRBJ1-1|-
CASSLDRGAAEAFF
TGTGCCAGCAGCCTTGACAGGGGCGCCGCTGAAGCTTTCTTT
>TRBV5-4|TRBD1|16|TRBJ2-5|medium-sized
CASSSLSGGAWETQYF
TGTGCCAGCAGTTCCCTCTCAGGGGGCGCGTGGGAGACCCAGTACTTC
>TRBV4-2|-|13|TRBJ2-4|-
CASRGDPKNIQYF
TGTGCCAGCAGGGGCGACCCGAAAAACATTCAGTACTTC
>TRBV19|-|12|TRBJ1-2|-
CASSIRSYGYTF
TGTGCCAGTAGTATTAGATCCTATGGCTACACCTTC
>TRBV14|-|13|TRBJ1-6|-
CASSQEENSPLHF
TGTGCCAGCAGCCAAGAAGAGAATTCACCCCTCCACTTT
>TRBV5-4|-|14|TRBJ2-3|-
CASCLYSATDTQYF
TGTGCCAGCTGCCTTTACTCTGCCACAGATACGCAGTATTTT
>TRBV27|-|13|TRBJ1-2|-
CASRLTDSKGYTF
TGTGCCAGCAGATTGACGGACAGTAAAGGCTACACCTTC